A single sample gave rise to the 32 T cell receptor beta chains below, sequenced in a study of T cell responses to AZD1222 COVID-19 vaccine. TCRdb's copy holds only in-frame clones and misses some; the assay was immunoSEQ multiplex PCR. Of 150,000 to 200,000 clones in the sample, 70% to 90% were seen once. Sequenced material: peripheral blood, taken on day 0 of AZD1222 vaccination. The receptors shown here come from an adult in good health.

This clone has just a few counts. This rearrangement joins TRBV29-1 to TRBJ1-2; D gene unclear. V lost 5 bases and J lost 5, with 15 bases in between. The CDR3 has 13 residues. Germline V gene sequence: CDR1 SQVTM, CDR2 ANQGSEA. CDR3 sequence: CSVWDSVTYGYTF. The CDR3 bases are TGCAGCGTTTGGGATTCTGTGACTTATGGCTACACCTTC.

The chain has TRBV10-2 and TRBJ1-2; the D is unclear. The germline V and J ends were trimmed by 3 bases and 5 bases, with 10 bases remaining between them. There are 13 residues in the CDR3. The germline CDR1 and CDR2 sequences are WSHSY and SAAADI. The CDR3 loop is CASSDWVSYGYTF. The CDR3 DNA reads as TGCGCCAGCAGTGACTGGGTTTCTTATGGCTACACCTTC.

The V call is TRBV5-4, the J call TRBJ1-6; D remains ambiguous. CDR1 is SGHNT and CDR2 is YYREEE in the germline V gene (reference sequence). Trimming stripped 4 bases from V and 0 bases from J, with 14 bases between. CDR3 length: 17 residues. CDR3 amino acids: CASSRALRGSYNSPLHF. The DNA for the CDR3 is TGTGCCAGCAGCCGGGCCCTACGAGGCTCCTATAATTCACCCCTCCACTTT.

The chain links TRBV5-1 to TRBJ2-7, with 7 bases fitting TRBD1. Looked up from germline, CDR1 is SGHRS and CDR2 is YFSETQ. Unmatched junction bases numbered 2, after V lost 4 bases and J lost 1 base. The CDR3 length is 13 residues. The CDR3 sequence: CASSPGQSYEQYF. The CDR3 DNA sequence: TGCGCCAGCAGCCCGGGACAGTCCTACGAGCAGTACTTC. Together with reference TRBV5-1 and TRBJ2-7, the CDR3 gives the full variable domain: KAGVTQTPRYLIKTRGQQVTLSCSPISGHRSVSWYQQTPGQGLQFLFEYFSETQRNKGNFPGRFSGRQFSNSRSEMNVSTLELGDSALYLCASSPGQSYEQYFGPGTRLTVT.

In this sample, this clone turned up a few times. V usage is TRBV19 and J usage is TRBJ1-6, with a weak D call TRBD1 (5 bases). Germline V gives CDR1 LNHDA, CDR2 SQIVND (reference sequence). The CDR3 runs to 13 residues. Between the trimmed V and J ends, which lost 5 bases and 8 bases, there was a span of 10 bases. The CDR3 region has the DNA TGTGCCAGTAGTTGGGGCCGTGATTCACCCCTCCACTTT. Its translation: CASSWGRDSPLHF.

This clone showed up just once. The chain joins TRBV25-1 to TRBJ2-2; no definite D call. The germline V and J ends were trimmed by 5 bases and 4 bases, with 5 bases remaining between them. This CDR3 has 12 residues. Germline-derived CDR1 and CDR2 are MGHDK and SYGVNS. CDR3: CASSRSTGELFF. In DNA form, the CDR3 reads TGTGCCAGCAGTAGGAGCACCGGGGAGCTGTTTTTT.

This clone was observed a few times. The rearrangement links TRBV3-1 (or the pseudogene TRBV3-2) to TRBJ1-2; 8 bases match TRBD1. After removal of 2 bases from V and 4 bases from J, the junction contained 15 bases not matched to a gene. Germline V lookup: CDR1 LGHDT, CDR2 YNNKEL (reference sequence). This CDR3 is built from 18 residues. CDR3 coding DNA: TGTGCCAGCAGCCAAAAAAGGGGAGATTACAGGGGGGCCTATGGCTACACCTTC. Its translation: CASSQKRGDYRGAYGYTF.

This chain links TRBV5-1 with TRBJ1-4; the D gene is possibly TRBD1 (6 bases). The CDR3 spans 15 residues. V was cut by 4 bases and J by 3 bases, with 13 bases left in between. CDR1 and CDR2 from the germline V gene are SGHRS and YFSETQ. The DNA for the CDR3 is TGCGCCAGCAGCCCGGGCGGACAGCCTAATGAAAAACTGTTTTTT. Its protein product is CASSPGGQPNEKLFF.

The genes are TRBV19 and TRBJ1-1; D unresolved. This CDR3 spans 15 amino acids. The V gene lost 1 base and the J gene lost 3 bases, with 12 bases spanning the gap. CDR1 and CDR2 from the germline V gene are LNHDA and SQIVND (reference sequence). CDR3 bases: TGTGCCAGTAGTATAGTGGGAGGGAAGGACACTGAAGCTTTCTTT. This sequence encodes CASSIVGGKDTEAFF.

The V call is TRBV6-5, the J call TRBJ1-6, with D unclear. This CDR3 has 14 residues. Germline V lookup: CDR1 MNHEY, CDR2 SVGAGI. V was clipped by 4 bases and J by 9 bases, with 13 bases between them. Written as DNA, the CDR3 is TGTGCCAGCAGTTCTTTTAGGGCAGGTTCACCCCTCCACTTT. It is translated as CASSSFRAGSPLHF.

This clone was observed a handful of times. Its ends do not fully match the called genes, so a read error is possible. The V and J genes are TRBV19 and TRBJ1-1, with TRBD1 as a possible D gene (5 bases). The germline V gene has CDR1 LNHDA and CDR2 SQIVND (reference sequence). This CDR3 contains 16 residues. CDR3: CASSGGRDSRNAEAFF. DNA for the CDR3: TGTGCCAGTTCGGGTGGTAGGGACTCGAGGAACGCTGAAGCTTTCTTT.

The genes are TRBV5-4 and TRBJ1-2; perhaps TRBD1 as D (5 bases). The germline CDR1 and CDR2 sequences are SGHNT and YYREEE (reference sequence). The V and J ends lost 5 bases and 4 bases respectively, with 12 bases between them. There are 13 residues in the CDR3. CDR3 in amino acids: CASRPGRSYGYTF. In nucleotides, the CDR3 is TGTGCCAGCAGGCCGGGACGGAGCTATGGCTACACCTTC.

CDR3 sequence reads: CASSLWAPRDSPTGANVLTF. The CDR3 DNA is TGCGCCAGCAGCTTGTGGGCCCCGCGGGACTCACCCACTGGGGCCAACGTCCTGACTTTC. The rearrangement links TRBV5-1 to TRBJ2-6, with D perhaps TRBD2 (6 bases). V was trimmed by 1 base and J by 2 bases, leaving 22 bases between them. Germline-derived CDR1 and CDR2 are SGHRS and YFSETQ. The CDR3 length is 20 residues. The whole variable domain, remainder taken from reference TRBV5-1 and TRBJ2-6, is KAGVTQTPRYLIKTRGQQVTLSCSPISGHRSVSWYQQTPGQGLQFLFEYFSETQRNKGNFPGRFSGRQFSNSRSEMNVSTLELGDSALYLCASSLWAPRDSPTGANVLTFGAGSRLTVL.

This chain uses TRBV5-1 with TRBJ2-5; TRBD2 matches 7 bases. The V segment lost 2 bases and the J segment 5 bases; nucleotides outside the gene matches: 6. The CDR3 covers 14 residues. Per the germline V gene, CDR1 is SGHRS and CDR2 is YFSETQ. CDR3 nucleotide sequence: TGCGCCAGCAGCTTAGCTAGCGGACGGGAGACCCAGTACTTC. Translating gives CASSLASGRETQYF.

This chain joins TRBV13 and TRBJ1-6; D perhaps matches TRBD1 (5 bases). The CDR3 contains 13 residues. CDR1 and CDR2 from the germline V gene are PRHDT and FYEKMQ (reference sequence). V was shortened by 2 bases and J by 10 bases, with 9 bases between the two germline ends. CDR3 nucleotides: TGTGCCAGCAGCTTATACCGGGGCTCACCCCTCCACTTT. This codes for CASSLYRGSPLHF.

This sequence joins TRBV5-5 and TRBJ2-7; perhaps TRBD2 as D (6 bases). Trimming left V 4 bases short and J 5 bases short, with 16 bases between. The V gene's germline CDR1 is SGHKS and CDR2 YYEKEE (reference sequence). This CDR3 comprises 14 residues. This chain's CDR3 is CASSRGTARDEQYF. The CDR3 DNA is TGTGCCAGCAGCCGCGGGACGGCCCGAGACGAGCAGTACTTC.

The chain carries TRBV27 and TRBJ2-5; TRBD2 aligns across 12 bases. The CDR3 is 17 residues long. After removal of 5 bases from V and 4 bases from J, the junction contained 11 bases not matched to a gene. Germline CDR1 reads MNHEY; CDR2 reads SMNVEV (reference sequence). The CDR3, as DNA: TGTGCCAGCAGTCCCGGACTAGCGGGGTCGTACGGAGAGACCCAGTACTTC. Its translation is CASSPGLAGSYGETQYF.

V is TRBV7-3 and J is TRBJ2-7; 7 bases line up with TRBD1. V lost 2 bases, J lost 6 bases, and 16 bases stayed unmatched. CDR1 SGHTA and CDR2 FQGTGA come from the germline V gene. This CDR3 spans 17 amino acids. CDR3 protein: CASSLGPGQGVQAEQYF. In DNA, the CDR3 is TGTGCCAGCAGCTTAGGGCCAGGGCAGGGGGTGCAGGCCGAGCAGTACTTC.

The gene calls are TRBV6-5 and TRBJ2-2; weak D call: TRBD1 (6 bases). Germline values: CDR1 MNHEY, CDR2 SVGAGI. This CDR3 spans 16 amino acids. The V end lost 2 bases, the J end lost 0 bases, and 10 bases lay between the germline ends. The CDR3 sequence is CASSYGWGPNTGELFF. The CDR3 bases are TGTGCCAGCAGTTACGGTTGGGGGCCGAACACCGGGGAGCTGTTTTTT.

V and J are TRBV18 and TRBJ1-2; D may be TRBD1 (5 bases). Between the trimmed V and J ends, which lost 3 bases and 8 bases, there was a span of 13 bases. Germline loops: CDR1 KGHSH, CDR2 LQKENI. This CDR3 has 13 residues. CDR3 loop: CASSPEGNLGYTF. In DNA form, the CDR3 reads TGTGCCAGCTCACCGGAGGGGAATCTGGGCTACACCTTC.

V and J are TRBV6-5 and TRBJ1-2; D perhaps matches TRBD1 (6 bases). This CDR3 contains 14 residues. V was shortened by 1 base and J by 4 bases, with 10 bases between the two germline ends. Germline-derived CDR1 and CDR2 are MNHEY and SVGAGI. The CDR3 sequence: CASSYWGGTYGYTF. CDR3 bases: TGTGCCAGCAGTTACTGGGGGGGCACCTATGGCTACACCTTC.

The V gene is TRBV5-1, the J gene TRBJ2-2; no definite D call. From germline, CDR1 is SGHRS and CDR2 YFSETQ. The CDR3 has 13 amino acids. V lost 5 bases, J lost 5 bases, and 10 bases lay in between. In DNA, the CDR3 is TGCGCCAGCAGTTATGGACCGACCGGGGAGCTGTTTTTT. Its protein is CASSYGPTGELFF.

The chain joins TRBV7-6 to TRBJ2-5; 9 positions match TRBD1. V trimming: 1 base; J trimming: 5 bases; junction bases outside the gene matches: 11. The germline V gene has CDR1 SGHVS and CDR2 FNYEAQ. This CDR3 has 17 amino acids. CDR3 amino acids: CASSLVGQGGTGETQYF. The CDR3 DNA sequence: TGTGCCAGCAGCTTAGTGGGACAGGGAGGGACTGGGGAGACCCAGTACTTC.

The chain couples TRBV19 to TRBJ1-2; TRBD1 aligns across 8 bases. V lost 3 bases, J lost 4 bases, and 10 bases stayed unmatched. CDR1 LNHDA and CDR2 SQIVND come from the germline V gene (reference sequence). This CDR3 contains 16 residues. The CDR3 sequence: CASSIIGTGELYGYTF. The CDR3 nucleotides are TGTGCCAGTAGTATCATCGGGACAGGAGAACTCTATGGCTACACCTTC.

This clone occurred once. The V gene is TRBV12-3 or TRBV12-4, the J gene TRBJ1-2; no clear D gene. This CDR3 contains 12 residues. Trimming shortened V by 6 bases and J by 4 bases, and 9 bases separated the two germline ends. The CDR3 bases are TGTGCCAGCAGCCCGGTGGGCTATGGCTACACCTTC. Translated: CASSPVGYGYTF.

This clone was observed a handful of times. The chain carries TRBV2 and TRBJ1-1; TRBD1 might be the D (5 bases). Per germline, CDR1 SNHLY and CDR2 FYNNEI. V lost 6 bases and J lost 1, with 15 bases in between. CDR3 length equals 15 residues. CDR3 residues: CASSPHPTENTEAFF. The CDR3 bases are TGTGCCAGCAGCCCGCACCCGACAGAGAACACTGAAGCTTTCTTT.

This rearrangement joins TRBV7-7 to TRBJ2-2; 10 bases are shared with TRBD2. Germline CDR1 and CDR2: SSHAT and FNYEAQ (reference sequence). The J segment lost 1 base and the V segment lost 5 bases, leaving 7 bases of the junction unmatched. CDR3 size: 17 residues. Written as DNA, the CDR3 is TGTGCCAGCAGCGCTTATCGACTAGCGGGGAACACCGGGGAGCTGTTTTTT. It translates to CASSAYRLAGNTGELFF.

The chain links TRBV10-3 to TRBJ2-2; D not certain. The CDR3 runs to 14 residues. CDR1 and CDR2 (germline): ENHRY, SYGVKD. Deletions cut 0 bases from V and 5 bases from J, with 7 bases between. Written as DNA, the CDR3 is TGTGCCATCAGTGAGTCGTCCGGGACCGGGGAGCTGTTTTTT. Translation gives CAISESSGTGELFF.

This chain links TRBV7-6 with TRBJ2-7; D uncertain. The CDR3 covers 18 residues. V lost 5 bases, J lost 7 bases, and 30 bases lay in between. Germline V CDR1 and CDR2: SGHVS, FNYEAQ. The CDR3 here is CASSPHRVGRTSRPEQYF. The CDR3 bases are TGTGCCAGCAGCCCCCATCGGGTAGGCCGGACCAGCCGTCCGGAGCAGTACTTC.

J is TRBJ1-6 and V is TRBV6-5; 8 nucleotides agree with TRBD1. After removal of 7 bases from V and 4 bases from J, the junction contained 3 bases not matched to a gene. The CDR3 contains 14 residues. Per the germline V gene, CDR1 is MNHEY and CDR2 is SVGAGI. The CDR3 region has the DNA TGTGCCAGCAATACAGGGGGATATAATTCACCCCTCCACTTT. Its translation is CASNTGGYNSPLHF.

The CDR3 DNA sequence: TGTGCCAGCACAGCGCGGGGCACCGGGGAGCTGTTTTTT. Protein: CASTARGTGELFF. The chain links TRBV6-5 to TRBJ2-2; D perhaps matches TRBD2 (6 bases). Germline CDR1 reads MNHEY; CDR2 reads SVGAGI. The V gene lost 7 bases and the J gene lost 4 bases, with 10 bases spanning the gap. The CDR3 runs to 13 residues.

The gene calls are TRBV6-5 and TRBJ1-1; D gene uncertain. From germline, CDR1 is MNHEY and CDR2 SVGAGI. Trimming took 0 bases from V and 4 from J, leaving 15 bases between them. The CDR3 sequence is 16 residues long. Here the CDR3 DNA reads TGTGCCAGCAGTTACTCGACGGTGGTGGAGCCCACTGAAGCTTTCTTT. Protein sequence: CASSYSTVVEPTEAFF.